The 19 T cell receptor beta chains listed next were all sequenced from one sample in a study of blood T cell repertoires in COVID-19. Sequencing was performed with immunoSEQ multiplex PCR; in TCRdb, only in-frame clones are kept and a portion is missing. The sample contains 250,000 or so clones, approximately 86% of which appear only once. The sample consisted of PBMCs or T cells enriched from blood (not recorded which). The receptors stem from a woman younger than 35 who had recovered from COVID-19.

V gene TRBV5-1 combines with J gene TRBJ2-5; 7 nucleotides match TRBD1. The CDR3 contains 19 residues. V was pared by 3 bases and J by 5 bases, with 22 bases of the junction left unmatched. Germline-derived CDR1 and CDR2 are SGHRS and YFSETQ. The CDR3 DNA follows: TGCGCCAGCAGCTCGTCCAGGCCGCTTAGACAGGGCACAAGGGAGACCCAGTACTTC. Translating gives CASSSSRPLRQGTRETQYF.

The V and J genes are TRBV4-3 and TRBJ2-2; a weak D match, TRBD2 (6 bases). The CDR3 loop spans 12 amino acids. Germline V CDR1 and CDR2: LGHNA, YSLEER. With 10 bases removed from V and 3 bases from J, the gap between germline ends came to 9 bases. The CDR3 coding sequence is TGCGCCACCCGGAGGGACACCGGGGAGCTGTTTTTT. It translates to CATRRDTGELFF.

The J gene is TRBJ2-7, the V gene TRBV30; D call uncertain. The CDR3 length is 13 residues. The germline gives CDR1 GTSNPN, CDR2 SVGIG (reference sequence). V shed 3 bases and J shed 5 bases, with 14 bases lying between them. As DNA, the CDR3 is TGTGCCTGGAGGGGCAGGCCACCCAACGAGCAGTACTTC. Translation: CAWRGRPPNEQYF.

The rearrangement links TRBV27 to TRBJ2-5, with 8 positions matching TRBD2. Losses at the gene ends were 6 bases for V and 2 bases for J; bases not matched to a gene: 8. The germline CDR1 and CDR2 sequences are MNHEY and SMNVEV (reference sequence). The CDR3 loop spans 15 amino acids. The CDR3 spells CASRHSGAFQETQYF. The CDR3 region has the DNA TGTGCCAGCAGGCATAGCGGGGCGTTTCAAGAGACCCAGTACTTC.

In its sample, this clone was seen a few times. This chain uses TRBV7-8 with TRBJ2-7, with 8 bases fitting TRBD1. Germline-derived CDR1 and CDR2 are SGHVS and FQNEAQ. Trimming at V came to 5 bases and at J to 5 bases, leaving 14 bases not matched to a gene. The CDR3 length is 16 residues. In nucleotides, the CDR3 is TGTGCCAGCAGCCCCCGACAGGGGATCGCTTTAAACGAGCAGTACTTC. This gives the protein CASSPRQGIALNEQYF.

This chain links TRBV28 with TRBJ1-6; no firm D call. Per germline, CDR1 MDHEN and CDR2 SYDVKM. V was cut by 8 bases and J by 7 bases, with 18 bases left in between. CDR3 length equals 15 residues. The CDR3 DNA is TGTGCCAGCCTAGCTCTCTGGGAAGTAAATTCACCCCTCCACTTT. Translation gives CASLALWEVNSPLHF.

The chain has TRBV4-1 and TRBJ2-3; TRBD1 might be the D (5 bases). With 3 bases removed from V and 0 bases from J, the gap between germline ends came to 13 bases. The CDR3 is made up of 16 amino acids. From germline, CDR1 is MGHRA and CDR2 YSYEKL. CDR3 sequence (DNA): TGCGCCAGCAGCCAGTTTAACGACAGTAGCACAGATACGCAGTATTTT. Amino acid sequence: CASSQFNDSSTDTQYF.

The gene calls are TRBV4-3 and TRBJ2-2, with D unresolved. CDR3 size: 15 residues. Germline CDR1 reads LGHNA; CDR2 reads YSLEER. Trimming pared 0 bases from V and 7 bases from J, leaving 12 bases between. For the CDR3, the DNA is TGCGCCAGCAGCCAAGATTTGGTGGGCGTCGGGGAGCTGTTTTTT. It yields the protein CASSQDLVGVGELFF.

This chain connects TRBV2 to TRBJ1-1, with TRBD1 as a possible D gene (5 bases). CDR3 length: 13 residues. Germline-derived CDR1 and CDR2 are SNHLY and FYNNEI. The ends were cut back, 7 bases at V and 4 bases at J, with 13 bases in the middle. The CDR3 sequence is CASKGDYGTEAFF. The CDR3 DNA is TGTGCCAGCAAAGGGGACTACGGCACTGAAGCTTTCTTT.

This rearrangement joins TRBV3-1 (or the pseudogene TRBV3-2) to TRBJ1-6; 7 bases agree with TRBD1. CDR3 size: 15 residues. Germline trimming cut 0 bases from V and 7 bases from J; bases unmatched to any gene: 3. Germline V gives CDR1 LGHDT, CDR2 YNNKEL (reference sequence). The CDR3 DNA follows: TGTGCCAGCAGCCAAGATCGGGGACAGAATTCACCCCTCCACTTT. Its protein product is CASSQDRGQNSPLHF.

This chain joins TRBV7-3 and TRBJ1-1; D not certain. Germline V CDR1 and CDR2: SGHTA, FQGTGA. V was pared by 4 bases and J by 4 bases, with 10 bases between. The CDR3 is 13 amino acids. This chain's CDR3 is CASSSRPGTEAFF. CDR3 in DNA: TGTGCCAGCAGCTCGAGGCCGGGCACTGAAGCTTTCTTT.

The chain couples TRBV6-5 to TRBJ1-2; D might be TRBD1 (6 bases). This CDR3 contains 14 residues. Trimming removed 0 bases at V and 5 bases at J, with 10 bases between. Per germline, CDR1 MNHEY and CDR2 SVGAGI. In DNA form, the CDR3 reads TGTGCCAGCAGTTACTCGAGGACAGCTTATGGCTACACCTTC. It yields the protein CASSYSRTAYGYTF.

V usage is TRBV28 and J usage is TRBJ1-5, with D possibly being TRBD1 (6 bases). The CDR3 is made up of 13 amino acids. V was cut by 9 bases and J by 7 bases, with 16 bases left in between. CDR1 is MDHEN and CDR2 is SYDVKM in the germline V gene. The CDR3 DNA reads TGTGCCAGTGGGACAATTTTGGGCCAGCCCCAGCATTTT. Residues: CASGTILGQPQHF.

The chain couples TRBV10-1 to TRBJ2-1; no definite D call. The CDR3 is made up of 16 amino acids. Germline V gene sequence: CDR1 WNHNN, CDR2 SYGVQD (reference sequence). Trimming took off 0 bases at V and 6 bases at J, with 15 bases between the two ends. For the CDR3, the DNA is TGCGCCAGCAGTGAGTCCGGCAGGTCCCTCGCCAATGAGCAGTTCTTC. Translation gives CASSESGRSLANEQFF.

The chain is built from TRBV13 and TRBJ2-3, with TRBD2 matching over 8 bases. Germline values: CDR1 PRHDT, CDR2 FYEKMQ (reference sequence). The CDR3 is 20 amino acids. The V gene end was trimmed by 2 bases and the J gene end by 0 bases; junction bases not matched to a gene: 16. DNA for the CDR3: TGTGCCAGCAGCTTATTGGGTGGTAGCGGGGCCCTTCCTAGCACAGATACGCAGTATTTT. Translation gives CASSLLGGSGALPSTDTQYF. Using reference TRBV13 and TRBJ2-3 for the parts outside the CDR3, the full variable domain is AAGVIQSPRHLIKEKRETATLKCYPIPRHDTVYWYQQGPGQDPQFLISFYEKMQSDKGSIPDRFSAQQFSDYHSELNMSSLELGDSALYFCASSLLGGSGALPSTDTQYFGPGTRLTVL.

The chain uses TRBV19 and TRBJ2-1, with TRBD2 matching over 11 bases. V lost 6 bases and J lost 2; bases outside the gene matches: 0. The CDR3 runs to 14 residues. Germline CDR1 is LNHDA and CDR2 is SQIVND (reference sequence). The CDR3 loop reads CASRTSGTYNEQFF. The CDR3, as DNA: TGTGCCAGTAGGACTAGCGGGACCTACAATGAGCAGTTCTTC.

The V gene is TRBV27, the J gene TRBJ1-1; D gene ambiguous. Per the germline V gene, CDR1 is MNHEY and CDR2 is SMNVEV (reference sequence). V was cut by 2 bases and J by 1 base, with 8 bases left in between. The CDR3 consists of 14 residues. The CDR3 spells CASSLEVGNTEAFF. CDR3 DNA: TGTGCCAGCAGTTTAGAGGTTGGGAACACTGAAGCTTTCTTT.

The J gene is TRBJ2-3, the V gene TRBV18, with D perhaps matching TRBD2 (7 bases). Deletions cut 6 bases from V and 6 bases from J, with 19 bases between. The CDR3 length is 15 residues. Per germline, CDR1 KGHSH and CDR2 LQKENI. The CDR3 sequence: CASSPPGGHRDTQYF. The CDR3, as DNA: TGTGCCAGCTCTCCGCCCGGGGGGCACAGGGATACGCAGTATTTT.

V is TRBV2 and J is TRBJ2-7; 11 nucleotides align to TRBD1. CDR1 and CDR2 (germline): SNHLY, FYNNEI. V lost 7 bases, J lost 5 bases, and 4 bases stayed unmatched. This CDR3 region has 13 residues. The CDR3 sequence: CASTGQGDHEQYF. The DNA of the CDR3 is TGTGCCAGCACGGGACAGGGGGACCACGAGCAGTACTTC. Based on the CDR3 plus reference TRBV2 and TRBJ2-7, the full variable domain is EPEVTQTPSHQVTQMGQEVILRCVPISNHLYFYWYRQILGQKVEFLVSFYNNEISEKSEIFDDQFSVERPDGSNFTLKIRSTKLEDSAMYFCASTGQGDHEQYFGPGTRLTVT.